The 2 T cell receptor beta chains listed next were all sequenced from one sample in a study of T-cell memory formation after mild COVID-19. TCRdb independently ran MiXCR on the 5' RACE reads; one entry per CDR3 protein. The table includes roughly 310,000 distinct CDR3 sequences, roughly 15% detected once. The sequencing input was PBMCs or a T cell subset sorted from them (not recorded which). These TCRs come from a young man who had mild COVID-19 (a few samples of this study predate the infection). Cell type and time point are not known.

This clonotype was recorded a few times. J is TRBJ1-2 and V is TRBV12-3 or TRBV12-4; D ambiguous. The CDR3 has 13 residues. V was pared by 6 bases and J by 4 bases, with 12 bases between. The CDR3 protein is CASSRPGSYGYTF. The CDR3 DNA sequence: TGTGCCAGCAGCCGCCCCGGGAGCTATGGCTACACCTTC.

The rearrangement links TRBV12-5 to TRBJ1-1; D is undetermined. Germline CDR1 LGHNT, CDR2 FRNRAP. V lost 6 bases and J 1 base, leaving 18 bases between the germline ends. The CDR3 runs 16 residues. As DNA, the CDR3 is TGTGCTAGTGGGCAGTTCGACACACTAAAGAACACTGAAGCTTTCTTT. This translates into CASGQFDTLKNTEAFF.